The 31 T cell receptor beta chains reported below all come from one sample, sequenced in a study of cytomegalovirus exposure and HLA in healthy donors. Use of 60 Vbeta and 13 Jbeta primers characterized the PCR. Only in-frame clones appear in the TCRdb table, and some are missing; sequencing was by immunoSEQ multiplex PCR. The sample gives 110,000 to 150,000 clones, 73% of which show up once; around 14% is in the top ten. The sequenced sample was PBMCs. These receptors all stem from a human donor in good health.

This chain joins TRBV27 and TRBJ2-1; D is uncertain. The CDR3 has 14 residues. The V end was cut by 7 bases, the J end by 3 bases, with 13 bases between. CDR1 MNHEY and CDR2 SMNVEV come from the germline V gene (reference sequence). Here the CDR3 reads CASKIRDFYNEQFF. The CDR3 bases are TGTGCCAGCAAAATACGCGATTTCTACAATGAGCAGTTCTTC.

The chain recombines TRBV16 with TRBJ2-1; D not certain. The CDR3 totals 12 residues. Deletions cut 4 bases from V and 5 bases from J, with 6 bases between. Germline CDR1 is KGHSY and CDR2 is FQNENV. Here the CDR3 reads CASSPPNNEQFF. The CDR3 nucleotides are TGTGCCAGCAGCCCTCCTAACAATGAGCAGTTCTTC.

The chain carries TRBV10-3 and TRBJ2-7; 9 bases fit TRBD1. Germline loops: CDR1 ENHRY, CDR2 SYGVKD. The length of the CDR3 is 14 residues. V gave up 7 bases and J gave up 7 bases; unmatched junction bases: 11. The CDR3 DNA sequence: TGTGCCATCATGGGCGACAGGGGGATTTCAGAGCAGTACTTC. Translating it yields CAIMGDRGISEQYF.

The chain uses TRBV7-8 and TRBJ1-1; TRBD1 might be the D (5 bases). Germline V gene lookup returns CDR1 SGHVS and CDR2 FQNEAQ. The V and J ends lost 4 bases and 0 bases respectively, with 18 bases between them. The CDR3 has 17 residues. DNA of the CDR3: TGTGCCAGCAGCTCGAAGGGGTTCCGTTCGGTGAACACTGAAGCTTTCTTT. This sequence encodes CASSSKGFRSVNTEAFF.

V gene TRBV15 combines with J gene TRBJ2-7; 7 bases align to TRBD1. V was pared by 3 bases and J by 2 bases, with 4 bases of the junction left unmatched. CDR3 length: 14 residues. The germline CDR1 and CDR2 sequences are LNHNV and YYDKDF (reference sequence). The CDR3 loop is CATSSWDRTYEQYF. CDR3 bases: TGTGCCACCAGCAGTTGGGACAGAACCTACGAGCAGTACTTC. The whole variable domain, filled in from reference TRBV15 and TRBJ2-7, reads DAMVIQNPRYQVTQFGKPVTLSCSQTLNHNVMYWYQQKSSQAPKLLFHYYDKDFNNEADTPDNFQSRRPNTSFCFLDIRSPGLGDTAMYLCATSSWDRTYEQYFGPGTRLTVT.

The chain recombines TRBV2 with TRBJ1-2; D remains unclear. V was trimmed by 4 bases and J by 8 bases, leaving 8 bases between them. The CDR3 is 11 amino acids. Germline CDR1 SNHLY, CDR2 FYNNEI. CDR3: CASSAGGGYTF. The CDR3 nucleotides are TGTGCCAGCAGTGCGGGCGGGGGCTACACCTTC.

This chain links TRBV5-1 with TRBJ1-1, with TRBD1 identical over 9 bases. J gave up 5 bases and V 4 bases, and 6 bases lay outside the gene matches. CDR1 is SGHRS and CDR2 is YFSETQ in the germline V gene. This CDR3 region has 14 residues. This chain's CDR3 is CASSATGGRTEAFF. The CDR3 bases are TGCGCCAGCAGCGCCACAGGGGGCAGAACTGAAGCTTTCTTT.

This clone occurred a few times. The chain links TRBV7-2 to TRBJ2-7; D is perhaps TRBD1 (6 bases). This CDR3 is built from 14 residues. Germline V gene lookup returns CDR1 SGHTA and CDR2 FQGNSA. The V end was cut by 5 bases, the J end by 2 bases, with 13 bases between. The CDR3 nucleotides read TGTGCCAGCAGCCTCAGGGGCACCGCCTACGAGCAGTACTTC. Protein sequence: CASSLRGTAYEQYF.

The V call is TRBV9, the J call TRBJ2-1; TRBD2 matches 11 bases. Germline lookup yields CDR1 SGDLS and CDR2 YYNGEE. The J segment lost 2 bases and the V segment lost 1 base, leaving 8 bases of the junction unmatched. The CDR3 contains 18 residues. The CDR3 DNA reads TGTGCCAGCAGCGTATCCCTTTCTAGCGGGAGGACCTACAATGAGCAGTTCTTC. Amino acid sequence: CASSVSLSSGRTYNEQFF.

The rearrangement uses TRBV27 and TRBJ2-1; 12 bases are a match to TRBD2. V lost 10 bases and J lost 0; bases outside the gene matches: 4. CDR1 and CDR2 from the germline V gene are MNHEY and SMNVEV (reference sequence). The CDR3 is 15 amino acids. CDR3 bases: TGTGCCACCGGACTAGCGGGAAGCTCCTACAATGAGCAGTTCTTC. As protein: CATGLAGSSYNEQFF.

The V gene is TRBV6-6, the J gene TRBJ2-7; D might be TRBD2 (6 bases). V was shortened by 5 bases and J by 6 bases, with 11 bases between the two germline ends. This CDR3 is 12 amino acids long. CDR1 and CDR2 (germline): MNHNY, SVGAGI (reference sequence). The CDR3 here is CASSARRGEQYF. The CDR3 coding sequence is TGTGCCAGCAGTGCTCGGCGGGGCGAGCAGTACTTC.

CDR3 protein: CASSPDRNYGYTF. For the CDR3, the DNA is TGTGCCAGTAGCCCGGACAGGAACTATGGCTACACCTTC. The chain combines TRBV19 with TRBJ1-2; 7 positions agree with TRBD1. With 6 bases clipped from V and 2 bases from J, the junction kept 3 bases outside the gene matches. The CDR3 extends over 13 amino acids. From germline, CDR1 is LNHDA and CDR2 SQIVND (reference sequence).

The chain employs TRBV18 and TRBJ2-7; 7 bases map to TRBD2. V dropped 4 bases and J dropped 5; count of bases not matched to a gene: 2. CDR3 length: 12 residues. Germline CDR1 is KGHSH and CDR2 is LQKENI. Here the CDR3 DNA reads TGTGCCAGCTCACTCGGGGGGAACGAGCAGTACTTC. Its protein product is CASSLGGNEQYF.

The chain employs TRBV7-8 and TRBJ2-7, with 11 bases aligning to TRBD1. The CDR3 contains 13 residues. Per germline, CDR1 SGHVS and CDR2 FQNEAQ. The V and J ends lost 5 bases and 5 bases, in that order; junction bases with no gene match: 2. DNA for the CDR3: TGTGCCAGCAGCGGGGGACAGGGGGACGAGCAGTACTTC. Amino acids: CASSGGQGDEQYF.

V and J are TRBV9 and TRBJ2-7, with 7 bases identical to TRBD2. This CDR3 has 15 amino acids. In germline, CDR1 is SGDLS, CDR2 YYNGEE. V was clipped by 3 bases and J by 0 bases; unmatched bases: 6. CDR3: CASSASGTTSYEQYF. DNA for the CDR3: TGTGCCAGCAGCGCCTCCGGGACTACCTCCTACGAGCAGTACTTC.

This clone was counted only a few times. The chain recombines TRBV19 with TRBJ2-5, with 12 bases fitting TRBD2. V was clipped by 9 bases and J by 5 bases; unmatched bases: 7. Germline CDR1 LNHDA, CDR2 SQIVND (reference sequence). The CDR3 is 14 residues long. CDR3 DNA sequence: TGTGCCAGCACGGGACTAGCGGGCGTTGAGACCCAGTACTTC. Translating it yields CASTGLAGVETQYF. Based on the CDR3 plus reference TRBV19 and TRBJ2-5, the full variable domain is DGGITQSPKYLFRKEGQNVTLSCEQNLNHDAMYWYRQDPGQGLRLIYYSQIVNDFQKGDIAEGYSVSREKKESFPLTVTSAQKNPTAFYLCASTGLAGVETQYFGPGTRLLVL.

V gene TRBV7-2 combines with J gene TRBJ1-2; tentatively, D is TRBD1 (6 bases). The CDR3 runs to 14 residues. The V end was cut by 5 bases, the J end by 4 bases, with 14 bases between. The germline V gene has CDR1 SGHTA and CDR2 FQGNSA. The CDR3 loop reads CASSPSRQAYGYTF. The CDR3 DNA follows: TGTGCCAGCAGCCCCTCACGACAGGCCTATGGCTACACCTTC.

There are a few counts of this clone. CDR3 sequence: CASSFTSGSVYEQYF. The CDR3 DNA follows: TGTGCCAGCAGCTTCACTAGCGGGAGTGTCTACGAGCAGTACTTC. V gene TRBV7-8 combines with J gene TRBJ2-7; TRBD2 matches at 11 bases. V was clipped by 3 bases and J by 3 bases; unmatched bases: 4. CDR1 SGHVS and CDR2 FQNEAQ come from the germline V gene. The CDR3 runs to 15 residues.

In this sample, this clone turned up a few times. The gene calls are TRBV2 and TRBJ2-5, with D possibly being TRBD1 (5 bases). The closer fit of TRBJ2-7 to the DNA end suggests the J call may be wrong. The V gene's germline CDR1 is SNHLY and CDR2 FYNNEI. There are 13 residues in the CDR3. CDR3 coding DNA: TGTGCCAGCAGTCCTCAGGGTTCCTACGAGCAGTACTTC. Amino acids: CASSPQGSYEQYF.

The chain recombines TRBV30 with TRBJ2-1, with 7 bases lining up with TRBD1. This CDR3 region has 15 residues. CDR1 and CDR2 (germline): GTSNPN, SVGIG (reference sequence). V lost 3 bases and J lost 3; bases outside the gene matches: 8. For the CDR3, the DNA is TGTGCCTGGAGCGAACAGGGGACCCACTACAATGAGCAGTTCTTC. Translated: CAWSEQGTHYNEQFF. The full variable domain, with the rest looked up from reference TRBV30 and TRBJ2-1, is SQTIHQWPATLVQPVGSPLSLECTVEGTSNPNLYWYRQAAGRGLQLLFYSVGIGQISSEVPQNLSASRPQDRQFILSSKKLLLSDSGFYLCAWSEQGTHYNEQFFGPGTRLTVL.

V usage is TRBV2 and J usage is TRBJ2-1; TRBD2 matches 8 bases. The CDR3 totals 14 residues. CDR1 is SNHLY and CDR2 is FYNNEI in the germline V gene. With V trimmed by 6 bases and J by 8 bases, 9 bases remained unmatched. In nucleotides, the CDR3 is TGTGCCAGCAGGACCGGGACTAGTTGGGATGAGCAGTTCTTC. Residues: CASRTGTSWDEQFF.

To note about this clone: One junction end disagrees with the germline gene, perhaps due to a read error. The chain links TRBV6-1 to TRBJ2-2, with TRBD1 identical over 7 bases. CDR3 length: 15 amino acids. CDR1 is MNHNS and CDR2 is SASEGT in the germline V gene. CDR3: CASSEGTANTGELFF. CDR3 bases: TGTGCCAGCAGCGAAGGGACAGCGAACACCGGGGAGCTGTTTTTT.

The chain carries TRBV9 and TRBJ2-2; a possible D gene is TRBD1 (5 bases). The CDR3 runs 15 residues. The V and J ends lost 3 bases and 8 bases respectively, with 17 bases between them. From germline, CDR1 is SGDLS and CDR2 YYNGEE. The CDR3 DNA follows: TGTGCCAGCAGCGCCCAGCAGGGAATTGCGGGGGAGCTGTTTTTT. It yields the protein CASSAQQGIAGELFF.

This clone has just a few counts. This chain joins TRBV2 and TRBJ2-5; 9 nucleotides match TRBD1. V dropped 6 bases and J dropped 2; count of bases not matched to a gene: 7. The germline gives CDR1 SNHLY, CDR2 FYNNEI. The CDR3 loop spans 15 amino acids. CDR3 bases: TGTGCCAGCAGGACCGGGACAGGGACTCAAGAGACCCAGTACTTC. It yields the protein CASRTGTGTQETQYF.

V is TRBV6-6 and J is TRBJ1-4; 9 bases fit TRBD1. The J segment lost 8 bases and the V segment lost 5 bases, leaving 6 bases of the junction unmatched. Germline V CDR1 and CDR2: MNHNY, SVGAGI (reference sequence). The CDR3 consists of 14 residues. CDR3 sequence (DNA): TGTGCCAGCAGTAAGACAGGGGGTCAGGAAAAACTGTTTTTT. It codes for CASSKTGGQEKLFF.

The genes are TRBV5-4 and TRBJ1-1; 9 bases agree with TRBD1. Germline V gene lookup returns CDR1 SGHNT and CDR2 YYREEE (reference sequence). The J segment lost 4 bases and the V segment lost 4 bases, leaving 8 bases of the junction unmatched. The CDR3 extends over 15 amino acids. The CDR3 sequence is CASSDRDRVSTEAFF. As DNA, the CDR3 is TGTGCCAGCAGCGACCGGGACAGGGTCTCCACTGAAGCTTTCTTT.

This clone was observed a single time. The chain has TRBV15 and TRBJ2-1, with 8 bases fitting TRBD2. Germline V gives CDR1 LNHNV, CDR2 YYDKDF (reference sequence). This CDR3 comprises 14 residues. The V segment lost 0 bases and the J segment 8 bases; nucleotides outside the gene matches: 3. The CDR3 spells CATSRELAGDEQFF. The CDR3 bases are TGTGCCACCAGCAGAGAGCTAGCGGGCGATGAGCAGTTCTTC.

This clone was recorded only once. CDR3 amino acids: CASSTGLAGVEQYF. The CDR3 DNA reads TGTGCCAGCAGCACAGGACTAGCGGGAGTCGAGCAGTACTTC. The V gene is TRBV9, the J gene TRBJ2-5, with TRBD2 identical over 13 bases. The DNA end is a closer match to TRBJ2-7, so the J assignment may be wrong. Per the germline V gene, CDR1 is SGDLS and CDR2 is YYNGEE. The CDR3 runs 14 residues.

V gene TRBV5-1 combines with J gene TRBJ2-7, with D perhaps TRBD2 (5 bases). The germline CDR1 and CDR2 sequences are SGHRS and YFSETQ. The CDR3 has 13 amino acids. Trimming removed 3 bases from V and 1 base from J, with 8 bases in between. CDR3 region: CASSSGSSYEQYF. The CDR3 nucleotides read TGCGCCAGCAGCTCGGGATCGTCCTACGAGCAGTACTTC.

V and J are TRBV11-3 and TRBJ1-1, with D perhaps TRBD1 (5 bases). Germline assignment: CDR1 SGHNT and CDR2 YENEEA. The V end was cut by 5 bases, the J end by 3 bases, with 10 bases between. The CDR3 has 13 amino acids. The CDR3 here is CASSRGGDTEAFF. CDR3 DNA: TGTGCCAGCAGCCGGGGAGGGGACACTGAAGCTTTCTTT.

In regard to this clone: A read error may produce the germline difference seen at one junction end. The chain carries TRBV7-9 and TRBJ1-2; 7 bases are a match to TRBD1. Germline lookup yields CDR1 SEHNR and CDR2 FQNEAQ (reference sequence). This CDR3 spans 14 amino acids. The DNA for the CDR3 is TGTTCCAGCAGCTTATCCAGGGACAGCTATGGCTACACCTTC. Amino acid sequence: CSSSLSRDSYGYTF.